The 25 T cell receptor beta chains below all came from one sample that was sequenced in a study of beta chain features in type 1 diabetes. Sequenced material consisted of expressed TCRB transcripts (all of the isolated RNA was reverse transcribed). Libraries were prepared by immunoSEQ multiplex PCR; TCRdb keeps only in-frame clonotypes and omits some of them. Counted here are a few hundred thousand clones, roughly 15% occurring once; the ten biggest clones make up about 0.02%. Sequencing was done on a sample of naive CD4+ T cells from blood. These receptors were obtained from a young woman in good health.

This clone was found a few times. This CDR3 reads CASSFAEPQETQYF. CDR3 bases: TGTGCCAGCAGTTTCGCGGAACCCCAAGAGACCCAGTACTTC. The chain joins TRBV28 to TRBJ2-5; D uncertain. The CDR3 runs to 14 residues. Trimming cost V 3 bases and J 1 base, with 9 bases left between them. The V gene's germline CDR1 is MDHEN and CDR2 SYDVKM.

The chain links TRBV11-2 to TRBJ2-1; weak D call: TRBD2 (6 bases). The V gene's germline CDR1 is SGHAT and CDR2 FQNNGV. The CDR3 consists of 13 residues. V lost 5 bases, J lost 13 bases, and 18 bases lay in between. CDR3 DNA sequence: TGTGCCAGCAGCCTCCGGGACGCGGGAAAACAGTTCTTC. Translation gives CASSLRDAGKQFF.

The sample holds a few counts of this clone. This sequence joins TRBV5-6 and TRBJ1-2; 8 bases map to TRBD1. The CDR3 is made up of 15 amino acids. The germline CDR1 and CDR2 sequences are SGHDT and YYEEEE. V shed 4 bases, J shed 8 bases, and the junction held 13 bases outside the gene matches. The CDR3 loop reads CASSTPRTGTGGYTF. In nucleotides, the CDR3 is TGTGCCAGCAGCACACCAAGGACAGGGACGGGGGGCTACACCTTC.

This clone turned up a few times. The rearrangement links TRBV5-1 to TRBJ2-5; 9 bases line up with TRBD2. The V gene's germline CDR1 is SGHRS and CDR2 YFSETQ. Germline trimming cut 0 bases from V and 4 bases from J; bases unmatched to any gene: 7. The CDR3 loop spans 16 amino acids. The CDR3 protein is CASSLVIAGVGETQYF. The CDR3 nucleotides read TGCGCCAGCAGCTTGGTGATAGCGGGAGTGGGAGAGACCCAGTACTTC.

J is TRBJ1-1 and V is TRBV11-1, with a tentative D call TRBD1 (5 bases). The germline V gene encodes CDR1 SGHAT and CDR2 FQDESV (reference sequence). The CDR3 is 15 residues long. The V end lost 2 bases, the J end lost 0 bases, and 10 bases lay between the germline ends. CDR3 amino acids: CASSLSGSMNTEAFF. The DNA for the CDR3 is TGTGCCAGCAGCTTATCAGGGTCCATGAACACTGAAGCTTTCTTT.

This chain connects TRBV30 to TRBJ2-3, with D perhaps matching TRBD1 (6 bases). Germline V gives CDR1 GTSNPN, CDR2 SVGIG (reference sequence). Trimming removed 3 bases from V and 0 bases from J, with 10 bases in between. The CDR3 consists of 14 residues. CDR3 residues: CAWRGARSTDTQYF. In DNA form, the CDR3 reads TGTGCCTGGAGGGGGGCCCGTAGCACAGATACGCAGTATTTT. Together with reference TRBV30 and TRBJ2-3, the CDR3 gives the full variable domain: SQTIHQWPATLVQPVGSPLSLECTVEGTSNPNLYWYRQAAGRGLQLLFYSVGIGQISSEVPQNLSASRPQDRQFILSSKKLLLSDSGFYLCAWRGARSTDTQYFGPGTRLTVL.

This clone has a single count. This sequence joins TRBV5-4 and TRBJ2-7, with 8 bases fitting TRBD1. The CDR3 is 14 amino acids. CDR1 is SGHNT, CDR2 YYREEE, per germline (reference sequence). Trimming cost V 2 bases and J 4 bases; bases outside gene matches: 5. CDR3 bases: TGTGCCAGCAGCTTCCGGACAGGGACGTACGAGCAGTACTTC. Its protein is CASSFRTGTYEQYF.

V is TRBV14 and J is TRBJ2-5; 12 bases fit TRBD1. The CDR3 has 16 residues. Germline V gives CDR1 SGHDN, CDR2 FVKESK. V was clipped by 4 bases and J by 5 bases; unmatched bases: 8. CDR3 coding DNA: TGTGCCAGCAGCCCGCTCGGGACAGGGGGCTGGGAGACCCAGTACTTC. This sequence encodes CASSPLGTGGWETQYF.

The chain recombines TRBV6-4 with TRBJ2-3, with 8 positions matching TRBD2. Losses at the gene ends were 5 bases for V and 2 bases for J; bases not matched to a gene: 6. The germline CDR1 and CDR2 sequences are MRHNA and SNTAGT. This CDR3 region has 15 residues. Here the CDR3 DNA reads TGTGCCAGCAGTTATCGGGGGGGCTTCACAGATACGCAGTATTTT. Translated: CASSYRGGFTDTQYF.

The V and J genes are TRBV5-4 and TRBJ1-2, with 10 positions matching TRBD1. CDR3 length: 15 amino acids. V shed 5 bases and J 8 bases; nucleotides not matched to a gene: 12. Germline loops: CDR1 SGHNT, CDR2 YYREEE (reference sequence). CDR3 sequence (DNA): TGTGCCAGCAGTTCCGGGACAGGGGCCTTTTGGGGCTACACCTTC. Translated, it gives CASSSGTGAFWGYTF.

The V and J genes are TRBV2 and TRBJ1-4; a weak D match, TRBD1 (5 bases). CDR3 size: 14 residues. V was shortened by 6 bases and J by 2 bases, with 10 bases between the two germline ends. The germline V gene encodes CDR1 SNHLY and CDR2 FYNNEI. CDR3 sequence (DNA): TGTGCCAGCAGGCCCAGGGTCACTAATGAAAAACTGTTTTTT. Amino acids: CASRPRVTNEKLFF.

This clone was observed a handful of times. As DNA, the CDR3 is TGCGCCAGCAGCTTGGGAGGAGGACTAGGGGGGGAGACCCAGTACTTC. Encoded protein: CASSLGGGLGGETQYF. The chain recombines TRBV5-1 with TRBJ2-5; D perhaps matches TRBD2 (7 bases). CDR3 length: 16 amino acids. Germline values: CDR1 SGHRS, CDR2 YFSETQ. V lost 0 bases to trimming and J lost 5 bases, with 17 bases between them.

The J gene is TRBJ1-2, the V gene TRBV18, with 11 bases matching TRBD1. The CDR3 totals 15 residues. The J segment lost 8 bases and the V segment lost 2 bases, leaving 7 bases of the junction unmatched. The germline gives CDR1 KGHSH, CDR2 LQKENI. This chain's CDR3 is CASSPLGQGDRGYTF. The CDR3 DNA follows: TGTGCCAGCTCACCATTGGGACAGGGGGACCGGGGCTACACCTTC.

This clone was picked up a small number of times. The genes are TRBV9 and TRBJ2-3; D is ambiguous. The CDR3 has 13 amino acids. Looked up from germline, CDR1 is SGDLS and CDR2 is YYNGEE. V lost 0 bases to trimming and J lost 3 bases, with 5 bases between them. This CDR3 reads CASSVVLTDTQYF. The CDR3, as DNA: TGTGCCAGCAGCGTAGTACTGACAGATACGCAGTATTTT.

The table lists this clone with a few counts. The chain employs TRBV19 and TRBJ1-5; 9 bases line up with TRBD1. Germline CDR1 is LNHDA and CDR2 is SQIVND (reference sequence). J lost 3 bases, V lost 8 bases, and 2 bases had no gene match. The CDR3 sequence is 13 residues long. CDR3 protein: CASRTGDNQPQHF. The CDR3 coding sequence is TGTGCCAGTCGGACAGGGGACAATCAGCCCCAGCATTTT.

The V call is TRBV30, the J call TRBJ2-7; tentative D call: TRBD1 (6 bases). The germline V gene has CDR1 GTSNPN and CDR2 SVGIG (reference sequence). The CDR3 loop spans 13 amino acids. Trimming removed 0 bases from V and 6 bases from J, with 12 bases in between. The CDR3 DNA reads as TGTGCCTGGAGTGTACGTTCACAGGGCGAGCAGTACTTC. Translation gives CAWSVRSQGEQYF.

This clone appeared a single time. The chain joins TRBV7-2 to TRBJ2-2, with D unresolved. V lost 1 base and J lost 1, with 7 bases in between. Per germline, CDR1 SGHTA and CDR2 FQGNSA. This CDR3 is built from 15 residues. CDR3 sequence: CASSLGRRNTGELFF. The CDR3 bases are TGTGCCAGCAGCTTAGGCCGGAGGAACACCGGGGAGCTGTTTTTT.

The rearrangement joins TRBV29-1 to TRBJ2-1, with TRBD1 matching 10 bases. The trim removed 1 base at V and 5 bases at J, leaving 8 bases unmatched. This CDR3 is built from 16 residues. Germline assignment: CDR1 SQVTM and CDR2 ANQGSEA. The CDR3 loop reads CSVEGGTGVINNEQFF. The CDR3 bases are TGCAGCGTTGAAGGAGGGACAGGGGTTATCAACAATGAGCAGTTCTTC.

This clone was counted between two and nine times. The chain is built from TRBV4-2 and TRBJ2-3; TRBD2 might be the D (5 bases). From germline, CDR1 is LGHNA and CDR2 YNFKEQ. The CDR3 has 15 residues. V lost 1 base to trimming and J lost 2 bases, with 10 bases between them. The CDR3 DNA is TGTGCCAGCAGCCAAGCTCCGGACTCCACAGATACGCAGTATTTT. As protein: CASSQAPDSTDTQYF.

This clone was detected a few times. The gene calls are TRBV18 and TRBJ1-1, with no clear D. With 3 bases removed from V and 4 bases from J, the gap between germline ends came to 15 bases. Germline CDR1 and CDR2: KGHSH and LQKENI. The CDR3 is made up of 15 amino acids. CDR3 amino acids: CASSPRWEGSTEAFF. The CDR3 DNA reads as TGTGCCAGCTCACCCCGCTGGGAGGGAAGCACTGAAGCTTTCTTT.

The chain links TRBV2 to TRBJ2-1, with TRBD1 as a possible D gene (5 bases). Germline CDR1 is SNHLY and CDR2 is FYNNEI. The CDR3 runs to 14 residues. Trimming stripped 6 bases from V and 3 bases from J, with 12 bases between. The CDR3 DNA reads TGTGCCAGCAGGGACAACCGCCTCTACAATGAGCAGTTCTTC. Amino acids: CASRDNRLYNEQFF.

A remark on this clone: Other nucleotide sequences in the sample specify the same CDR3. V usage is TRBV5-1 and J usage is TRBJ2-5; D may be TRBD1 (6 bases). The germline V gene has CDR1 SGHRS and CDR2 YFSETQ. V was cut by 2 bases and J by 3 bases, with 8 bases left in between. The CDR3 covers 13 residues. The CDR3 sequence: CASSLQGEETQYF. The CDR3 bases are TGCGCCAGCAGCTTACAGGGAGAAGAGACCCAGTACTTC. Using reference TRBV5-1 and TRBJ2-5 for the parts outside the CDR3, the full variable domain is KAGVTQTPRYLIKTRGQQVTLSCSPISGHRSVSWYQQTPGQGLQFLFEYFSETQRNKGNFPGRFSGRQFSNSRSEMNVSTLELGDSALYLCASSLQGEETQYFGPGTRLLVL.

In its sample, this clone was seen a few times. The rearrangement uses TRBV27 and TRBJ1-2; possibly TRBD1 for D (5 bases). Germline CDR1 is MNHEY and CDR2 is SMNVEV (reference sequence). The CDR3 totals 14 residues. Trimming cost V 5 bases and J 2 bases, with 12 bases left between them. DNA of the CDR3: TGTGCCAGCAGTCCGAGGACACCCAACTATGGCTACACCTTC. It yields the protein CASSPRTPNYGYTF.

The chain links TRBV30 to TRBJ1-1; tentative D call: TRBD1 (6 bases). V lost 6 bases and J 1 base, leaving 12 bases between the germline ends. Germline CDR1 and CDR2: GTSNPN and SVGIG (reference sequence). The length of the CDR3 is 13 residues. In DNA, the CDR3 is TGTGCCTGCGCCGGGACACAGAACACTGAAGCTTTCTTT. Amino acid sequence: CACAGTQNTEAFF.

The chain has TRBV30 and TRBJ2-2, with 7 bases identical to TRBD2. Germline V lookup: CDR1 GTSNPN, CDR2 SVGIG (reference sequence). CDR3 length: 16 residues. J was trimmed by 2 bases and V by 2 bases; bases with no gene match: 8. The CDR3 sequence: CAWSRGGGSNTGELFF. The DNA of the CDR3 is TGTGCCTGGAGTAGGGGCGGGGGATCTAACACCGGGGAGCTGTTTTTT.